These 18 T cell receptor beta chains share one sample of origin, sequenced in a study of blood T cell repertoires in COVID-19. Sequencing used immunoSEQ multiplex PCR; TCRdb keeps in-frame clones, though not all of them. Of around 250,000 clones in the sample, roughly 80% are singletons; the top ten hold less than 5.5%. The sample consisted of PBMCs or T cells enriched from blood (not recorded which). The receptors here all came from a man aged 35-49 years who had been exposed to COVID-19.

The CDR3 here is CASRRQNTGELFF. CDR3 DNA sequence: TGTGCCAGCAGGCGACAGAACACCGGGGAGCTGTTTTTT. This sequence joins TRBV12-3 or TRBV12-4 and TRBJ2-2; no reliable D call. Between the trimmed V and J ends, which lost 6 bases and 1 base, there was a span of 6 bases. This CDR3 comprises 13 residues.

V usage is TRBV29-1 and J usage is TRBJ2-7; perhaps TRBD2 as D (5 bases). CDR3 length: 15 amino acids. The germline V gene encodes CDR1 SQVTM and CDR2 ANQGSEA. Trimming shortened V by 3 bases and J by 2 bases, and 17 bases separated the two germline ends. CDR3 in amino acids: CSVEDCGPSPYEQYF. As DNA, the CDR3 is TGCAGCGTTGAGGATTGCGGGCCCAGCCCCTACGAGCAGTACTTC.

The V gene is TRBV18, the J gene TRBJ1-6; TRBD1 aligns across 11 bases. V shed 3 bases and J 8 bases; nucleotides not matched to a gene: 9. The CDR3 spans 17 residues. CDR1 is KGHSH and CDR2 is LQKENI in the germline V gene. The CDR3 DNA sequence: TGTGCCAGCTCACCCTACGAAGGGACAGGGGGTCATTCACCCCTCCACTTT. Translated: CASSPYEGTGGHSPLHF.

This chain uses TRBV14 with TRBJ1-5, with no clear D. CDR3 size: 14 residues. V lost 3 bases and J lost 5, with 11 bases in between. Germline lookup yields CDR1 SGHDN and CDR2 FVKESK. The CDR3 sequence: CASSHRSVDQPQHF. CDR3 DNA: TGTGCCAGCAGCCACAGGTCGGTCGATCAGCCCCAGCATTTT.

In nucleotides, the CDR3 is TGTGCCAGCAGCATTCCCGGGACAGGGGAGGGTGGAAACACCATATATTTT. This sequence encodes CASSIPGTGEGGNTIYF. The chain combines TRBV7-9 with TRBJ1-3, with TRBD1 identical over 10 bases. This CDR3 contains 17 residues. Germline CDR1 reads SEHNR; CDR2 reads FQNEAQ (reference sequence). V was pared by 5 bases and J by 3 bases, with 10 bases of the junction left unmatched.

The V and J genes are TRBV12-5 and TRBJ1-2; D may be TRBD1 (5 bases). The V and J ends lost 9 bases and 7 bases respectively, with 15 bases between them. The CDR3 length is 12 residues. Germline values: CDR1 LGHNT, CDR2 FRNRAP. In DNA, the CDR3 is TGTGCTAGCCCCGGGGGTCTGGTTGGCTACACCTTC. Translation gives CASPGGLVGYTF. Complete variable domain (other parts from reference TRBV12-5 and TRBJ1-2): DARVTQTPRHKVTEMGQEVTMRCQPILGHNTVFWYRQTMMQGLELLAYFRNRAPLDDSGMPKDRFSAEMPDATLATLKIQPSEPRDSAVYFCASPGGLVGYTFGSGTRLTVV.

The chain employs TRBV20-1 and TRBJ1-6, with 9 bases matching TRBD1. Germline CDR1 is DFQATT and CDR2 is SNEGSKA (reference sequence). Trimming at V came to 3 bases and at J to 12 bases, leaving 9 bases not matched to a gene. This CDR3 contains 14 residues. The chain's CDR3 is CSASDGTGSQPLHF. In nucleotides, the CDR3 is TGCAGTGCTAGTGACGGGACAGGGTCACAACCCCTCCACTTT.

The rearrangement links TRBV28 to TRBJ2-7; D gene uncertain. Germline CDR1 MDHEN, CDR2 SYDVKM. The V gene lost 8 bases and the J gene lost 6 bases, with 17 bases spanning the gap. This CDR3 is 13 amino acids long. CDR3 nucleotides: TGTGCCAGCGGTACCAACTTCTTGTCCGAGCAGTACTTC. Translated, it gives CASGTNFLSEQYF.

J is TRBJ2-7 and V is TRBV7-9; maybe TRBD1 (6 bases). V was clipped by 2 bases and J by 8 bases, with 7 bases between them. CDR1 is SEHNR and CDR2 is FQNEAQ in the germline V gene (reference sequence). The CDR3 length is 11 residues. The CDR3 spells CASSLQGKQYF. Written as DNA, the CDR3 is TGTGCCAGCAGCTTACAGGGGAAGCAGTACTTC.

The sample holds a few counts of this clone. The CDR3, as DNA: TGCGCCAGCAGCTTAACCCGGGAGGAGACCCAGTACTTC. As protein: CASSLTREETQYF. This chain links TRBV5-1 with TRBJ2-5; D possibly corresponds to TRBD2 (6 bases). The germline gives CDR1 SGHRS, CDR2 YFSETQ. V lost 2 bases to trimming and J lost 5 bases, with 10 bases between them. This CDR3 has 13 amino acids.

The J gene is TRBJ2-1, the V gene TRBV5-8, with TRBD2 as a possible D gene (5 bases). The CDR3 extends over 15 amino acids. The V end lost 0 bases, the J end lost 8 bases, and 15 bases lay between the germline ends. Germline V gene lookup returns CDR1 SGHTS and CDR2 YDEGEE. The CDR3: CASSLGLFGNDEQFF. CDR3 coding DNA: TGTGCCAGCAGCTTGGGACTATTCGGGAACGATGAGCAGTTCTTC.

The chain joins TRBV6-6 to TRBJ2-2; 7 nucleotides align to TRBD1. With V trimmed by 7 bases and J by 3 bases, 8 bases remained unmatched. This CDR3 comprises 15 residues. CDR1 is MNHNY and CDR2 is SVGAGI in the germline V gene (reference sequence). The CDR3 reads CASTWDTGDTGELFF. CDR3 nucleotide sequence: TGTGCCAGCACTTGGGACACAGGGGACACCGGGGAGCTGTTTTTT.

The chain links TRBV5-1 to TRBJ2-4; D possibly corresponds to TRBD2 (5 bases). Trimming took 2 bases from V and 8 from J, leaving 14 bases between them. CDR1 SGHRS and CDR2 YFSETQ come from the germline V gene. CDR3 length equals 14 residues. In DNA, the CDR3 is TGCGCCAGCAGCTTTTCAGAGACGAGGGACATTCAGTACTTC. Translated, it gives CASSFSETRDIQYF.

The chain combines TRBV9 with TRBJ1-5; 7 nucleotides line up with TRBD1. J was trimmed by 0 bases and V by 4 bases; bases with no gene match: 4. This CDR3 has 15 amino acids. Germline lookup yields CDR1 SGDLS and CDR2 YYNGEE. The CDR3 loop reads CASSIGTDSNQPQHF. As DNA, the CDR3 is TGTGCCAGCAGCATCGGGACAGATAGCAATCAGCCCCAGCATTTT.

The chain couples TRBV2 to TRBJ1-2; D remains unclear. This CDR3 spans 14 amino acids. V lost 7 bases to trimming and J lost 11 bases, with 23 bases between them. The V gene's germline CDR1 is SNHLY and CDR2 FYNNEI. CDR3: CASIPATSRGVYTF. The CDR3 nucleotides are TGTGCCAGCATTCCCGCCACCTCACGGGGAGTGTACACCTTC.

The chain employs TRBV24-1 and TRBJ2-5; D is possibly TRBD1 (6 bases). The CDR3 is 14 amino acids. V was trimmed by 6 bases and J by 3 bases, leaving 13 bases between them. From germline, CDR1 is KGHDR and CDR2 SFDVKD. CDR3 sequence reads: CATSPGHREETQYF. CDR3 bases: TGTGCCACCAGTCCGGGACACCGAGAAGAGACCCAGTACTTC.

V is TRBV9 and J is TRBJ1-3; weak D call: TRBD1 (5 bases). Germline V gives CDR1 SGDLS, CDR2 YYNGEE. This CDR3 contains 15 residues. Trimming stripped 2 bases from V and 2 bases from J, with 11 bases between. The CDR3 coding sequence is TGTGCCAGCAGCGTGGACACTTCTCCTGGAAACACCATATATTTT. Protein: CASSVDTSPGNTIYF.

The gene calls are TRBV30 and TRBJ2-5; TRBD2 aligns across 13 bases. This CDR3 spans 14 amino acids. Germline trimming cut 3 bases from V and 4 bases from J; bases unmatched to any gene: 2. Per the germline V gene, CDR1 is GTSNPN and CDR2 is SVGIG (reference sequence). CDR3 in amino acids: CAWRLAGGGETQYF. The CDR3 bases are TGTGCCTGGAGACTAGCGGGAGGGGGAGAGACCCAGTACTTC.